Given below is one TCR beta chain in context. Other DNA sequences of this sample code for an identical CDR3. Although they were nominally healthy when sampled, donors likely had unrecorded immune exposures. This CDR3 contains 16 residues. Between the trimmed V and J ends, which lost 1 base and 0 bases, there was a span of 12 bases. Germline CDR1 and CDR2: LNHNV and YYDKDF (reference sequence). The data originate from a study of cytomegalovirus exposure and HLA in healthy donors. The PCR made use of 60 Vbeta and 13 Jbeta primers. Clones were read by immunoSEQ multiplex PCR, and TCRdb kept only the in-frame ones, dropping some. The sample consists of roughly 89,000 clones, approximately 76% of them appearing once.

This receptor was taken from a man aged 25 to 40 in good health and CMV-seropositive. The chain has TRBV15 and TRBJ1-1; perhaps TRBD1 as D (6 bases). Source material: PBMCs. The CDR3 sequence is CATSRGVQGMNTEAFF. The CDR3 bases are TGTGCCACCAGCAGAGGGGTACAGGGCATGAACACTGAAGCTTTCTTT.